This T cell receptor (beta chain) came from a study of OX40 agonist ivuxolimab in advanced cancers. Whole-study results and caveats: The specificity for antigen of the expanded peripheral T cells was not determined. On average, CD8+ T cells showed a greater number of expanded clones than CD4+.

Some clones are missing from TCRdb's copy, which holds only in-frame ones; the method was immunoSEQ multiplex PCR. There are around 37,000 clones in the sample; 81% occur only once, and around a fifth lies in the top ten. A note on this clone: The target antigen is unknown.

The input for sequencing was CD4+ or CD8+ T cells sorted from blood, taken in a trial of the OX40 agonist ivuxolimab. The sequence derives from an adult with an advanced solid tumor such as melanoma, head and neck, liver or kidney cancer.

DNA for the CDR3: TGTGCCAGCAGCGCCTATAGCTCCTACAATGAGCAGTTCTTC. This translates into CASSAYSSYNEQFF. The V gene is TRBV7-6, the J gene TRBJ2-1; D is undetermined. From germline, CDR1 is SGHVS and CDR2 FNYEAQ. This CDR3 contains 14 residues. V lost 5 bases and J 0 bases, leaving 8 bases between the germline ends.